This T cell receptor (beta chain) derives from a study of T cell repertoires in cytomegalovirus infection. Each CDR3 protein is one row after TCRdb ran MiXCR on the reads. This sample has some 900,000 distinct CDR3 sequences, with about 30% found just once. V was pared by 3 bases and J by 5 bases, with 16 bases between. Germline lookup yields CDR1 LNHDA and CDR2 SQIVND (reference sequence). This CDR3 region has 15 residues. As concerns this clonotype: Antigen: not known.

This sequence joins TRBV19 and TRBJ1-2, with D unclear. The TCR comes from a human donor in good health (CMV status not recorded). Some clones in this sample may be carry-over from other donors' samples. This specimen consisted of cultured CD8+ T cells from PBMCs, obtained from culture after CMV antigen stimulation. This CDR3 is CASSITLQNIYGYTF. The CDR3, as DNA: TGTGCCAGTAGTATCACCTTACAGAATATTTATGGCTACACCTTC.